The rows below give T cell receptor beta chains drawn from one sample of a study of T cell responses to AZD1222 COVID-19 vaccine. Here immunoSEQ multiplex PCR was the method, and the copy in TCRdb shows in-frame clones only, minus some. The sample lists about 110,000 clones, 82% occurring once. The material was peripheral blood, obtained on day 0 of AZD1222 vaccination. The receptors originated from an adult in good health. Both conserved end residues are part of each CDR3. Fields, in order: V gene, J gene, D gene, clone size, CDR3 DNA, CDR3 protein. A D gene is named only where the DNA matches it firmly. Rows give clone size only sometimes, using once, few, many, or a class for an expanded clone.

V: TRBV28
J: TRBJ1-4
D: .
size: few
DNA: TGTGCCAGCAGTGCGGGGGCCCTTAATGAAAAACTGTTTTTT
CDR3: CASSAGALNEKLFF

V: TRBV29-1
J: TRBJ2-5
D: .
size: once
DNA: TGCAGTGGAAGACGGATCCAAGAGACCCAGTACTTC
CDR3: CSGRRIQETQYF

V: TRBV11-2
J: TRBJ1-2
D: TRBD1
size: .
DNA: TGTGCCAGCAGCTCCATAAACAGGGGGCGCGATGGCTACACCTTC
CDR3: CASSSINRGRDGYTF

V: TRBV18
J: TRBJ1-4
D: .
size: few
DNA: TGTGCCAGCTCACCAGCCCCGGGGGTTGAAAAACTGTTTTTT
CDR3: CASSPAPGVEKLFF

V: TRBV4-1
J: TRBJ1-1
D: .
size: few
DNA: TGCGCCAGCCTTCAAGGAGGGACTGAAGCTTTCTTT
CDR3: CASLQGGTEAFF

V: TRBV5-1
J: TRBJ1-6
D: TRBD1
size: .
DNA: TGCGCCAGCAGCTTGGACCCGATAGACAGGGGTCGATCCCTCCACTTT
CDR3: CASSLDPIDRGRSLHF

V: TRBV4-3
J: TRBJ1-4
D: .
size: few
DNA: TGCGCCAGCAGCCAAGCGTGGAGGGGCTCTGAAAAACTGTTTTTT
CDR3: CASSQAWRGSEKLFF

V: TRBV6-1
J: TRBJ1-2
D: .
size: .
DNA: TGTGCCAGCAGTGAACGATCGGGGACCGAGGGATATGGCTACACCTTC
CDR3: CASSERSGTEGYGYTF

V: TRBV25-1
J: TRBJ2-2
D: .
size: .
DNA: TGTGCCAGCGGCGGGCATACGAACACCGGGGAGCTGTTTTTT
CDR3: CASGGHTNTGELFF

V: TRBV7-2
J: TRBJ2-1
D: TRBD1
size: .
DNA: TGTGCCAGCAGCCGCCCACAGGGGGCAACCAATGAGCAGTTCTTC
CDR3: CASSRPQGATNEQFF

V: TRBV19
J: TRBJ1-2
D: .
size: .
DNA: TGTGCCAGTAGTAGCGCCCAGGAGGGCTATGGCTACACCTTC
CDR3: CASSSAQEGYGYTF

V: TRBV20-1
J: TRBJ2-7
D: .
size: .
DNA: TGCAGTGCTAGATTTTACGGCGAGCAGTACTTC
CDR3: CSARFYGEQYF

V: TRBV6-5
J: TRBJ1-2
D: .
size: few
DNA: TGTGCCAGCAGTTACTCCGTAGAAGGTGGCTACACCTTC
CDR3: CASSYSVEGGYTF

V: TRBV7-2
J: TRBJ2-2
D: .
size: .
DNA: TGTGCCAGCAGCTTCAACCCCACCGGGGAGCTGTTTTTT
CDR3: CASSFNPTGELFF

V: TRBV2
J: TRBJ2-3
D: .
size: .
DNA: TGTGCCAGCAGTAAGGACGGCACAGATACGCAGTATTTT
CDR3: CASSKDGTDTQYF

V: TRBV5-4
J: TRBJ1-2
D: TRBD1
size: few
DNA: TGTGCCAGCAGCTTGGACAGGGGGACCTATGGCTACACCTTC
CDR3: CASSLDRGTYGYTF

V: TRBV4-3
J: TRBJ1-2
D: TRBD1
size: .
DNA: TGCGCCAGCAGCCACCAAACCGGGACAGAGTATGGCTACACCTTC
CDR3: CASSHQTGTEYGYTF